This section outlines one TCR beta chain sequence together with its context. The record originates from a study of blood T cell repertoires in COVID-19. On the study more broadly: PBMCs, B-cell-depleted T cells, or T cells provided the cDNA or gDNA that made up the material.

This table comes from immunoSEQ multiplex PCR, and its TCRdb copy is limited to in-frame clones, with some not included. The repertoire holds tens of thousands of clones, with about 83% as singletons. This receptor was obtained from a woman aged 60 to 75 with acute or convalescent COVID-19. The specimen sequenced was peripheral blood.

CDR3 in DNA: TGTGCCAGCAGCTTCTACGGGACTAGCGGGGCAGATACGCAGTATTTT. It encodes CASSFYGTSGADTQYF. The chain is built from TRBV7-3 and TRBJ2-3; 13 positions agree with TRBD2. V dropped 3 bases and J dropped 4; count of bases not matched to a gene: 4. CDR1 is SGHTA and CDR2 is FQGTGA in the germline V gene. The CDR3 spans 16 residues.